The clone carrying this TCR beta chain was detected once. Antigen unknown. The sample belongs to a study of post-analysis software for immune sequencing data. Regarding the study as a whole: Relative to controls, patients with multiple sclerosis showed significantly lower normalized Chao1 diversity. Analysis by F measure revealed that same-batch samples clustered strongly together.

The authors incorporated unique molecular identifiers into the TCR beta cDNA libraries. Approximately 500,000 cDNA molecules were obtained per 1 to 10 million input T cells. From the PCR reads, TCRdb called clonotypes with MiXCR, one entry per CDR3 protein. The sample lists approximately 730,000 distinct CDR3 sequences, about 43% occurring once. The sequencing input was blood. The source is a girl under 18 with multiple sclerosis.

CDR3 in DNA: TGTGCCGCCAAAGTGCCCCTGATCGGTCCGGGGCAGTACTTC. Its protein is CAAKVPLIGPGQYF. This sequence joins TRBV6-1 and TRBJ2-5; the D gene is possibly TRBD2 (5 bases). The length of the CDR3 is 14 residues. V was shortened by 11 bases and J by 11 bases, with 27 bases between the two germline ends. The germline V gene has CDR1 MNHNS and CDR2 SASEGT.